A selection of T cell receptor beta chains follows, all from one sample in a study of CD8+CD57+ T cells in acquired aplastic anemia. TCRdb re-called the reads through MiXCR, storing one row per CDR3 protein. The sample contains roughly 280,000 distinct CDR3 sequences, about 50% of which appear only once. The material sequenced was sorted CD4+, CD8+, or CD8+CD57+ T cells (not recorded which) from PBMCs. The receptor set was obtained from a human donor with aplastic anemia. CDR3s include the opening cysteine and the closing phenylalanine or tryptophan. A D gene is named only where the DNA matches it firmly. Clone sizes are given selectively: once, few, many, or a class where the clone is expanded.

V,size,D,J,length,DNA,CDR3
TRBV10-3,NA,TRBD2,TRBJ2-3,18,TGTGCCAGCAGCTACCCAATAAAACTAGCGGCGAACACAGATACGCAGTATTTT,CASSYPIKLAANTDTQYF
TRBV19,once,NA,TRBJ2-5,15,TGTGCCAGTAGTACCATGGGACTGATCCAAGAGACCCAGTACTTC,CASSTMGLIQETQYF
TRBV7-8,once,TRBD2,TRBJ2-5,17,TGTGCCAGCAGCCAAAAACTCGGACTAGCGGGCCAAGAGACCCAGTACTTC,CASSQKLGLAGQETQYF
TRBV20-1,NA,NA,TRBJ2-5,13,TGCAGTGCTAGTAGGTCAGCTCAAGAGACCCAGTACTTC,CSASRSAQETQYF
TRBV7-8,NA,TRBD2,TRBJ2-3,17,TGTGCCAGCAGCTTAAGGACTAGCGGGGGGGGTAGAGATACGCAGTATTTT,CASSLRTSGGGRDTQYF
TRBV20-1,NA,NA,TRBJ2-5,15,TGCAGTGCTAGTCCGAGGCAGTGGTACCAAGAGACCCAGTACTTC,CSASPRQWYQETQYF
TRBV19,NA,NA,TRBJ2-1,15,TGTGCCAGTAGGGGGCCGGGAGAACCACGCTTTGAGCAGTTCTTC,CASRGPGEPRFEQFF
TRBV7-9,many,NA,TRBJ1-2,13,TGTGCCAGCAGCTTAGACGCTAACTATGGCTACACCTTC,CASSLDANYGYTF
TRBV9,few,NA,TRBJ2-2,13,TGTGCCAGCAGTCCAGGGCCAGCCGGGGAGCTGTTTTTT,CASSPGPAGELFF
TRBV20-1,NA,NA,TRBJ2-5,13,TGCAGTGCTAGACTTGGTGGGATAGAGACCCAGTACTTC,CSARLGGIETQYF
TRBV12-3/TRBV12-4,NA,NA,TRBJ2-1,13,TGTGCCAGCAGCACTAGTTCGGGGAATGAGCAGTTCTTC,CASSTSSGNEQFF
TRBV2,NA,NA,TRBJ1-1,15,TGCGCCAGCCGAGAGGAGGACAGAGGGAACACTGAAGCTTTCTTT,CASREEDRGNTEAFF
TRBV24-1,NA,TRBD1,TRBJ1-5,16,TGTGCCACCAGTAGCTCCCGGACAGGTGCCTATCAGCCCCAGCATTTT,CATSSSRTGAYQPQHF
TRBV6-5,many,TRBD1,TRBJ1-2,15,TGTGCCAGCAGTTACCGGACAGGGGGCCTAGATCGCTACACCTTC,CASSYRTGGLDRYTF
TRBV7-2,NA,NA,TRBJ1-2,12,TGTGCAGTGAAAGGCCGTTACTATGGCTACACCTTC,CAVKGRYYGYTF
TRBV4-2,many,TRBD2,TRBJ2-7,17,TGTGCCAGCGGACGGTTGCTAGCGGGGGGCCTTGACTACGAGCAGTACTTC,CASGRLLAGGLDYEQYF
TRBV12-3/TRBV12-4,NA,NA,TRBJ2-7,12,TGTGCCAGCAGTGTGAGCTCCTACGAGCAGTACTTC,CASSVSSYEQYF
TRBV20-1,NA,NA,TRBJ2-3,13,TGCAGTGCTAGAGACAGTGTAGCAGATACGCAGTATTTT,CSARDSVADTQYF
TRBV24-1,NA,NA,TRBJ1-1,14,TGTGCCACCAGCGGTCCGGATTACGGCACTGAAGCTTTCTTT,CATSGPDYGTEAFF
TRBV5-1,NA,TRBD1,TRBJ1-5,15,TGCGCCAGCAGCTCGGGGACAGGGGGCAATCAGCCCCAGCATTTT,CASSSGTGGNQPQHF
TRBV10-3,many,TRBD2,TRBJ2-1,14,TGTGCCATCAGAAGACTAGCGGGAAACAATGAGCAGTTCTTC,CAIRRLAGNNEQFF
TRBV2,many,NA,TRBJ1-5,14,TGTGCCAGCAGTGAAGCCTGGGGCAATCAGCCCCAGCATTTT,CASSEAWGNQPQHF
TRBV20-1,NA,TRBD2,TRBJ2-1,15,TGCAGTGCTAGCGTCGGGACTAGCGGAGGCAATGAGCAGTTCTTC,CSASVGTSGGNEQFF
TRBV7-3,NA,TRBD2,TRBJ2-7,14,TGTGCCAGCAGTCCGACTAGCGAAACCTACGAGCAGTACTTC,CASSPTSETYEQYF
TRBV7-9,NA,NA,TRBJ1-6,15,TGTGCCAGCAGGCCCCAGGACAGCCTTAATTCACCCCTCCACTTT,CASRPQDSLNSPLHF
TRBV12-3/TRBV12-4,few,NA,TRBJ1-2,16,TGTGCCAGCAGCTTAGCGGAGGCAGGCCAGGACTATGGCTACACCTTC,CASSLAEAGQDYGYTF
TRBV10-3,NA,TRBD2,TRBJ2-1,14,TGTGCCATCACGGCTAGCGGGGGATACAATGAGCAGTTCTTC,CAITASGGYNEQFF
TRBV10-3,NA,TRBD2,TRBJ2-1,15,TGTGCCATCAGTGAGCGACTAGCGGTTTACAATGAGCAGTTCTTC,CAISERLAVYNEQFF
TRBV9,many,NA,TRBJ2-1,15,TGTGCCAGCAGCGTAGGGGTGGGCTCCTACAATGAGCAGTTCTTC,CASSVGVGSYNEQFF
TRBV29-1,NA,TRBD2,TRBJ2-1,14,TGCAGTTACTTCCTAGCGGGAGGAAACAATGAGCAGTTCTTC,CSYFLAGGNNEQFF
TRBV7-9,NA,NA,TRBJ2-2,18,TGTGCCAGCAGCTTGGGTGTCCGCCCACAGTCGAACACCGGGGAGCTGTTTTTT,CASSLGVRPQSNTGELFF
TRBV4-1,many,TRBD1,TRBJ1-2,16,TGCGTCAGCAGCCAGGCTGGACAGGGAGGGTGGTATGGCTACACCTTC,CVSSQAGQGGWYGYTF
TRBV19,many,TRBD2,TRBJ2-5,18,TGTGCCAGTAGTAATCAGGGGTCCGGGACTAGTTGGCTGGAGACCCAGTACTTC,CASSNQGSGTSWLETQYF
TRBV15,NA,NA,TRBJ2-7,16,TGTGCCACCAGCAGAGATTTGGGCCTTAACAAGTACGAGCAGTACTTC,CATSRDLGLNKYEQYF
TRBV20-1,once,NA,TRBJ2-1,12,TGCATCACCCCCGAGGGGCGGGGCAAGCAGTTCTTC,CITPEGRGKQFF
TRBV5-1,NA,TRBD2,TRBJ2-3,18,TGCGCCAGCACACAAGAGGGGGGTAGCGGGAGTTGGGCGGATACGCAGTATTTT,CASTQEGGSGSWADTQYF
TRBV5-1,NA,TRBD2,TRBJ2-5,17,TGCGCCAGCAGTCGGGGAAGCGGGGGGGCGGTGGCAGAGACCCAGTACTTC,CASSRGSGGAVAETQYF
TRBV10-1,NA,TRBD2,TRBJ2-1,14,TGCGCCAGCAGTGCAACTAGCGGGAGAAATGAGCAGTTCTTC,CASSATSGRNEQFF